The rows below give T cell receptor beta chains drawn from one sample of a study of T cell changes during pregnancy in multiple sclerosis. TCRdb's copy holds only in-frame clones and misses some; the assay was immunoSEQ multiplex PCR. The sample includes 45,000 to 60,000 clones, around 90% of them seen just once. Sequences were derived from CD8+ T cells from peripheral blood mononuclear cells, sampled before pregnancy. These receptors came from a female donor with multiple sclerosis, enrolled in a pregnancy study. Both conserved end residues are part of each CDR3. The order of the fields is D gene, clone size, J gene, V gene, CDR3 protein, CDR3 DNA. D genes are given only for firm matches. Clone size is shown for a subset of rows, as once, few, many or a class of expanded clone.

D: .; size: .; J: TRBJ1-1; V: TRBV10-3; CDR3: CAISAAAVNTEAFF; DNA: TGTGCCATCAGTGCGGCGGCAGTGAACACTGAAGCTTTCTTT
D: TRBD2; size: .; J: TRBJ2-1; V: TRBV9; CDR3: CASNPLAGGPDEQFF; DNA: TGTGCCAGCAACCCCCTAGCGGGGGGGCCCGATGAGCAGTTCTTC
D: .; size: .; J: TRBJ2-2; V: TRBV6-4; CDR3: CASSPPAGDTGELFF; DNA: TGTGCCAGCAGTCCCCCGGCGGGTGACACCGGGGAGCTGTTTTTT
D: .; size: .; J: TRBJ2-7; V: TRBV7-9; CDR3: CASSLVGAFYEQYF; DNA: TGTGCCAGCAGCTTAGTGGGGGCGTTCTACGAGCAGTACTTC
D: TRBD1; size: .; J: TRBJ1-6; V: TRBV19; CDR3: CASSPMGQNYNSPLHF; DNA: TGTGCCAGTAGCCCTATGGGACAGAACTATAATTCACCCCTCCACTTT
D: .; size: .; J: TRBJ2-5; V: TRBV6-1; CDR3: CASSVGVGALRETQYF; DNA: TGTGCCAGCAGTGTTGGGGTGGGGGCGCTCCGGGAGACCCAGTACTTC
D: .; size: .; J: TRBJ1-4; V: TRBV5-5; CDR3: CASSSSQGWDEKLFF; DNA: TGTGCCAGCAGTTCATCACAGGGCTGGGATGAAAAACTGTTTTTT
D: .; size: .; J: TRBJ2-7; V: TRBV5-6; CDR3: CASSSLQGEWEQYF; DNA: TGTGCCAGCAGCTCCCTCCAAGGAGAATGGGAGCAGTACTTC
D: TRBD1; size: .; J: TRBJ1-2; V: TRBV4-3; CDR3: CASSQDRTGDYGYTF; DNA: TGCGCCAGCAGCCAAGATCGGACAGGGGACTATGGCTACACCTTC
D: .; size: .; J: TRBJ2-7; V: TRBV9; CDR3: CASSVVRYYEQYF; DNA: TGTGCCAGCAGCGTAGTCCGGTACTACGAGCAGTACTTC
D: .; size: .; J: TRBJ1-1; V: TRBV30; CDR3: CAWTAGNTEAFF; DNA: TGTGCCTGGACGGCAGGGAACACTGAAGCTTTCTTT
D: .; size: .; J: TRBJ2-1; V: TRBV7-3; CDR3: CASSLIGGGTEQFF; DNA: TGTGCCAGCAGCTTAATTGGCGGCGGTACAGAGCAGTTCTTC
D: TRBD2; size: .; J: TRBJ2-7; V: TRBV9; CDR3: CASSVRGGGDSLYEQYF; DNA: TGTGCCAGCAGCGTCCGCGGGGGTGGGGACTCGCTCTACGAGCAGTACTTC
D: .; size: .; J: TRBJ1-1; V: TRBV4-2; CDR3: CASSRGGNTEAFF; DNA: TGTGCCAGCAGCCGGGGAGGGAACACTGAAGCTTTCTTT
D: .; size: .; J: TRBJ2-7; V: TRBV6-6; CDR3: CASSYLQGSYEQYF; DNA: TGTGCCAGCAGTTACTTACAGGGCTCCTACGAGCAGTACTTC
D: TRBD2; size: .; J: TRBJ2-7; V: TRBV7-3; CDR3: CASSSGLGGSYEQYF; DNA: TGTGCCAGCAGCTCCGGACTGGGGGGGTCCTACGAGCAGTACTTC
D: TRBD1; size: .; J: TRBJ1-1; V: TRBV2; CDR3: CASGTGGAGTEAFF; DNA: TGTGCCAGCGGGACAGGGGGAGCCGGCACTGAAGCTTTCTTT
D: TRBD1; size: few; J: TRBJ2-7; V: TRBV4-1; CDR3: CASSPPGQVNEQYF; DNA: TGCGCCAGCAGCCCACCGGGACAGGTGAACGAGCAGTACTTC
D: .; size: .; J: TRBJ1-2; V: TRBV10-1; CDR3: CASSESWRIYGYTF; DNA: TGCGCCAGCAGTGAGTCGTGGAGGATCTATGGCTACACCTTC
D: TRBD2; size: .; J: TRBJ2-1; V: TRBV6-5; CDR3: CASSYWRGDHNEQFF; DNA: TGTGCCAGCAGTTACTGGCGGGGGGACCACAATGAGCAGTTCTTC
D: TRBD2; size: .; J: TRBJ2-3; V: TRBV6-4; CDR3: CASSDSGGADTQYF; DNA: TGTGCCAGCAGTGACAGCGGGGGGGCGGATACGCAGTATTTT
D: .; size: .; J: TRBJ2-7; V: TRBV5-4; CDR3: CASSLESSSYEQYF; DNA: TGTGCCAGCAGCTTGGAATCCAGCTCCTACGAGCAGTACTTC
D: .; size: .; J: TRBJ1-4; V: TRBV27; CDR3: CASSSHTSTNEKLFF; DNA: TGTGCCAGCAGTTCTCACACATCAACTAATGAAAAACTGTTTTTT
D: .; size: .; J: TRBJ2-7; V: TRBV9; CDR3: CASSATGSREQYF; DNA: TGTGCCAGCAGCGCCACAGGGTCTCGAGAGCAGTACTTC
D: .; size: .; J: TRBJ2-1; V: TRBV4-3; CDR3: CASSQYLVSYNEQFF; DNA: TGCGCCAGCAGCCAATATCTAGTTTCCTACAATGAGCAGTTCTTC
D: .; size: .; J: TRBJ2-3; V: TRBV5-4; CDR3: CASNTRGTSGVPSTDTQYF; DNA: TGTGCCAGCAACACCCGGGGGACCTCCGGGGTCCCTAGCACAGATACGCAGTATTTT
D: .; size: .; J: TRBJ1-1; V: TRBV7-6; CDR3: CASSLTENEAFF; DNA: TGTGCCAGCAGCCTAACAGAGAATGAAGCTTTCTTT
D: TRBD1; size: .; J: TRBJ1-1; V: TRBV10-3; CDR3: CAISDPDRALNEAFF; DNA: TGTGCCATCAGTGATCCCGACAGGGCTCTTAACGAAGCTTTCTTT
D: TRBD2; size: .; J: TRBJ2-3; V: TRBV19; CDR3: CASSIKSSSGGTKRTQYF; DNA: TGTGCCAGTAGTATTAAGTCGTCTAGCGGGGGAACAAAACGTACGCAGTATTTT
D: .; size: .; J: TRBJ2-7; V: TRBV13; CDR3: CASSQAARGYEQYF; DNA: TGTGCCAGCAGCCAAGCCGCCCGGGGTTACGAGCAGTACTTC
D: TRBD1; size: .; J: TRBJ2-2; V: TRBV7-9; CDR3: CASSHLRGLAGELFF; DNA: TGTGCCAGCAGTCATCTCAGGGGGTTAGCCGGGGAGCTGTTTTTT
D: TRBD1; size: .; J: TRBJ1-2; V: TRBV4-3; CDR3: CASSRDRDNYGYTF; DNA: TGCGCCAGCAGCCGGGACAGGGACAACTATGGCTACACCTTC
D: .; size: .; J: TRBJ2-5; V: TRBV28; CDR3: CASSFKWGQEETQYF; DNA: TGTGCCAGCAGTTTCAAGTGGGGGCAGGAAGAGACCCAGTACTTC
D: .; size: .; J: TRBJ2-1; V: TRBV7-2; CDR3: CASSGQSSYNEQFF; DNA: TGTGCCAGCAGCGGACAGAGCTCCTACAATGAGCAGTTCTTC
D: .; size: .; J: TRBJ2-4; V: TRBV19; CDR3: CASSIGGYGENIQYF; DNA: TGTGCCAGTAGTATCGGAGGGTACGGTGAAAACATTCAGTACTTC
D: .; size: .; J: TRBJ2-7; V: TRBV7-9; CDR3: CASSLRQVSEQYF; DNA: TGTGCCAGCAGCTTACGACAGGTATCCGAGCAGTACTTC
D: TRBD1; size: .; J: TRBJ1-4; V: TRBV5-6; CDR3: CASGAGTGSEKLFF; DNA: TGTGCCAGCGGCGCCGGGACAGGGAGCGAAAAACTGTTTTTT
D: TRBD2; size: .; J: TRBJ2-6; V: TRBV19; CDR3: CASSIGASGLLAGANVLTF; DNA: TGTGCCAGTAGTATTGGGGCTAGCGGGCTTCTCGCTGGGGCCAACGTCCTGACTTTC
D: TRBD2; size: .; J: TRBJ2-5; V: TRBV4-3; CDR3: CASSQVSSGAQETQYF; DNA: TGCGCCAGCAGCCAAGTTAGCAGCGGGGCTCAGGAGACCCAGTACTTC
D: .; size: .; J: TRBJ1-1; V: TRBV7-3; CDR3: CASSHFTDTEAFF; DNA: TGTGCCAGCAGCCATTTCACGGACACTGAAGCTTTCTTT
D: .; size: .; J: TRBJ1-1; V: TRBV4-1; CDR3: CASSHRQNTEAFF; DNA: TGCGCCAGCAGCCACCGACAGAACACTGAAGCTTTCTTT
D: TRBD2; size: .; J: TRBJ2-1; V: TRBV9; CDR3: CASSVGAGRGNEQFF; DNA: TGTGCCAGCAGCGTAGGCGCGGGGAGGGGTAATGAGCAGTTCTTC
D: TRBD2; size: once; J: TRBJ2-3; V: TRBV7-2; CDR3: CASSLSGGATDTQYF; DNA: TGTGCCAGCAGCTTGAGCGGGGGGGCGACAGATACGCAGTATTTT
D: .; size: .; J: TRBJ2-7; V: TRBV5-1; CDR3: CASSPGVGEQYF; DNA: TGCGCCAGCAGCCCGGGGGTCGGCGAGCAGTACTTC
D: .; size: .; J: TRBJ2-3; V: TRBV4-1; CDR3: CASRARVVDDTQYF; DNA: TGCGCCAGCAGGGCCAGGGTCGTCGATGATACGCAGTATTTT
D: TRBD1; size: .; J: TRBJ1-2; V: TRBV19; CDR3: CASISRDRVMQAKGYTF; DNA: TGTGCCAGTATCAGCAGGGACAGGGTAATGCAGGCGAAAGGCTACACCTTC
D: .; size: .; J: TRBJ1-2; V: TRBV5-6; CDR3: CASSLAGERLYGYTF; DNA: TGTGCCAGCAGCTTGGCCGGGGAACGTCTCTATGGCTACACCTTC
D: .; size: .; J: TRBJ2-7; V: TRBV13; CDR3: CASSLFRDYEQYF; DNA: TGTGCCAGCAGCTTATTCAGGGACTACGAGCAGTACTTC
D: .; size: few; J: TRBJ1-1; V: TRBV7-2; CDR3: CASSASLGGNTEAFF; DNA: TGTGCCAGCAGCGCAAGTCTGGGGGGTAACACTGAAGCTTTCTTT
D: TRBD2; size: .; J: TRBJ2-1; V: TRBV5-1; CDR3: CASSLGSGGYNEQFF; DNA: TGCGCCAGCAGCTTGGGTAGCGGGGGCTACAATGAGCAGTTCTTC
D: .; size: .; J: TRBJ1-2; V: TRBV15; CDR3: CATSSIGVGYGYTF; DNA: TGTGCCACCAGCAGTATAGGGGTTGGCTATGGCTACACCTTC
D: .; size: .; J: TRBJ1-4; V: TRBV9; CDR3: CASSVTDSINEKLFF; DNA: TGTGCCAGCAGCGTGACGGACAGCATTAATGAAAAACTGTTTTTT
D: TRBD2; size: .; J: TRBJ2-1; V: TRBV7-7; CDR3: CATRAGGASYNEQFF; DNA: TGTGCTACTAGGGCCGGGGGGGCGTCCTACAATGAGCAGTTCTTC
D: .; size: .; J: TRBJ1-6; V: TRBV20-1; CDR3: CSATPDSSLHF; DNA: TGCAGTGCTACTCCGGACTCGTCCCTCCACTTT
D: .; size: few; J: TRBJ1-1; V: TRBV5-1; CDR3: CASSLAGLHTEAFF; DNA: TGCGCCAGCAGCTTGGCGGGTCTTCACACTGAAGCTTTCTTT
D: TRBD2; size: .; J: TRBJ2-1; V: TRBV18; CDR3: CASSPSGGVNNEQFF; DNA: TGTGCCAGCTCACCGAGCGGGGGGGTAAACAATGAGCAGTTCTTC
D: .; size: .; J: TRBJ2-1; V: TRBV7-9; CDR3: CASGAGQSVYNEQFF; DNA: TGTGCCAGTGGGGCGGGGCAGAGCGTCTACAATGAGCAGTTCTTC
D: .; size: once; J: TRBJ2-1; V: TRBV6-5; CDR3: CASSPGGNEQFF; DNA: TGTGCCAGCAGCCCCGGGGGTAATGAGCAGTTCTTC
D: .; size: .; J: TRBJ2-7; V: TRBV4-3; CDR3: CASSQDFGGAYEQYF; DNA: TGCGCCAGCAGCCAAGATTTTGGAGGCGCCTACGAGCAGTACTTC